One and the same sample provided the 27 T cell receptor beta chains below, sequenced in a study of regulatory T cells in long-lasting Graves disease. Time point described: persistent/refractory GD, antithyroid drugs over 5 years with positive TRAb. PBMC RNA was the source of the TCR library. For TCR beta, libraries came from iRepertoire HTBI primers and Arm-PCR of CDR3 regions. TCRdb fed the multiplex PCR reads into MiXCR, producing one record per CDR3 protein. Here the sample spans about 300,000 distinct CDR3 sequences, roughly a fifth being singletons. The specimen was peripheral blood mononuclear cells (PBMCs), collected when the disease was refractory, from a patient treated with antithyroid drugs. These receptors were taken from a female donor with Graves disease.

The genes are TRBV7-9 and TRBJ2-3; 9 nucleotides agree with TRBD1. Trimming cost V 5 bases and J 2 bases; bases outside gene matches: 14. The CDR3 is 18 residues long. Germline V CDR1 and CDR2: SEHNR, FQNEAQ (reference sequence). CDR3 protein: CASSPSRLGTGITDTQYF. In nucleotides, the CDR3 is TGTGCCAGCAGCCCATCGAGGCTTGGGACAGGGATCACAGATACGCAGTATTTT.

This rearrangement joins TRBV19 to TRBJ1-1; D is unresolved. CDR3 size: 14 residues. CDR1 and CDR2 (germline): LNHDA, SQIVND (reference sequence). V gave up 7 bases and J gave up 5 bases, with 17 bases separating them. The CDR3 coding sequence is TGTGCCAGTACCCAATCGTATGGGGTGACTGAAGCTTTCTTT. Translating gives CASTQSYGVTEAFF.

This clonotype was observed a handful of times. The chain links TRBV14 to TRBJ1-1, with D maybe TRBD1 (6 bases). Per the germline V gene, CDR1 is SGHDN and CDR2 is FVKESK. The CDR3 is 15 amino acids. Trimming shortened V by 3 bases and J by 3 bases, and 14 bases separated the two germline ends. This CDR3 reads CASSHHTGWDTEAFF. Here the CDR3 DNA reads TGTGCCAGCAGCCACCATACAGGGTGGGACACTGAAGCTTTCTTT.

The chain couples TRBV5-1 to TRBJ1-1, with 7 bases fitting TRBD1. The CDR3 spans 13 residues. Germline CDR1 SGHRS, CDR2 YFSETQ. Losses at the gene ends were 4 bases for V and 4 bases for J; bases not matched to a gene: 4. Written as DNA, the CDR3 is TGCGCCAGCAGCCCGACAGGGTCCACTGAAGCTTTCTTT. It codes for CASSPTGSTEAFF.

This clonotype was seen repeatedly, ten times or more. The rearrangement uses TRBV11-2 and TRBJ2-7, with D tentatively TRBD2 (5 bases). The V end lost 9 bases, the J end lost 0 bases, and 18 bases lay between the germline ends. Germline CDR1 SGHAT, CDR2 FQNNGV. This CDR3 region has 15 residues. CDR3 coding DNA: TGTGCCAGTCAAGCTACGGCGGGCACCTCCTACGAGCAGTACTTC. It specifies CASQATAGTSYEQYF.

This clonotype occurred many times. CDR3 in DNA: TGTGCCAGCAGTGGGCAGGAGCGTTTAGGTAACACCTTC. It is translated as CASSGQERLGNTF. This rearrangement joins TRBV2 to TRBJ1-2; D call uncertain. Per the germline V gene, CDR1 is SNHLY and CDR2 is FYNNEI. Trimming took off 4 bases at V and 12 bases at J, with 18 bases between the two ends. The CDR3 has 13 residues.

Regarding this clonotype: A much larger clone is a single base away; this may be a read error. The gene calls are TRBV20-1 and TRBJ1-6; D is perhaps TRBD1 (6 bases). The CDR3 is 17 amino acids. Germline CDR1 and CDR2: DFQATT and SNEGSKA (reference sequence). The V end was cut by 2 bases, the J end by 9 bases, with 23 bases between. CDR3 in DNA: TGCAGTGCTAGACCCACCCATACAGGGAATGCGGGTTCACCCCTCCACTTT. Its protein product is CSARPTHTGNAGSPLHF.

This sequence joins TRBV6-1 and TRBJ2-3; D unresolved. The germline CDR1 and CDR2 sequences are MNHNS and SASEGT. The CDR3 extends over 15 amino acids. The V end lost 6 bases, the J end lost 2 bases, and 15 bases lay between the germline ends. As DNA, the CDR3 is TGTGCCAGCAGAGACCCCCCCCAGGTCACAGATACGCAGTATTTT. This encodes CASRDPPQVTDTQYF.

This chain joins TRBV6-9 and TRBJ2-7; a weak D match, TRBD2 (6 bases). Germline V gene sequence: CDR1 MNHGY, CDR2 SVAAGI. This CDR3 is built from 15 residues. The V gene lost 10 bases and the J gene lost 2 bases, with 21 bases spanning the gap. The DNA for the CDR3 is TGTGCCACCACGTTATCCGGGACTTCCACCTACGAGCAGTACTTC. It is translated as CATTLSGTSTYEQYF.

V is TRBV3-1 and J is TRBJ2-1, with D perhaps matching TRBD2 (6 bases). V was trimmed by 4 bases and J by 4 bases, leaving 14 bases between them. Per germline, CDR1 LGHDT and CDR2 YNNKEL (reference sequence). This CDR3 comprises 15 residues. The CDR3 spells CASSPRTSSYNEQFF. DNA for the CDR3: TGTGCCAGCAGCCCACGAACTAGCTCTTACAATGAGCAGTTCTTC.

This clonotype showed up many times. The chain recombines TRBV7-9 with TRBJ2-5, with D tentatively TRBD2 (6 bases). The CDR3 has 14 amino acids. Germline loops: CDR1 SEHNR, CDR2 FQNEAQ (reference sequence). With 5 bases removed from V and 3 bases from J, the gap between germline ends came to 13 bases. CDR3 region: CASSDLPGEETQYF. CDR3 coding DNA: TGTGCCAGCAGCGACCTCCCGGGAGAAGAGACCCAGTACTTC.

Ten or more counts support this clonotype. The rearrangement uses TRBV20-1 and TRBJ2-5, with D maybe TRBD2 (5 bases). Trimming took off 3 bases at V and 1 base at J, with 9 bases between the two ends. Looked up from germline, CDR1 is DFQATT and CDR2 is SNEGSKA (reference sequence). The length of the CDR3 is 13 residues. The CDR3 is CSASFEGQETQYF. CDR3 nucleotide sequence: TGCAGTGCTAGCTTCGAGGGCCAAGAGACCCAGTACTTC.

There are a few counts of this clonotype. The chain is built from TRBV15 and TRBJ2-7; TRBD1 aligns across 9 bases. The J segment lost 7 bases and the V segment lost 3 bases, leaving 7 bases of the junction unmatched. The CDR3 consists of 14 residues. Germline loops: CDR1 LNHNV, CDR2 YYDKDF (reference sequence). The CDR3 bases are TGTGCCACCAGCAGGGACAGGGGAGGAGGGGAGCAGTACTTC. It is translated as CATSRDRGGGEQYF.

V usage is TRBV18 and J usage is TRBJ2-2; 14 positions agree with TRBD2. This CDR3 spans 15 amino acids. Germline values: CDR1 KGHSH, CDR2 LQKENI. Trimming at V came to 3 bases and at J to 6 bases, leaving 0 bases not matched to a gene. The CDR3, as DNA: TGTGCCAGCTCACCGGGACTAGCGGGAGCCGGGGAGCTGTTTTTT. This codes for CASSPGLAGAGELFF.

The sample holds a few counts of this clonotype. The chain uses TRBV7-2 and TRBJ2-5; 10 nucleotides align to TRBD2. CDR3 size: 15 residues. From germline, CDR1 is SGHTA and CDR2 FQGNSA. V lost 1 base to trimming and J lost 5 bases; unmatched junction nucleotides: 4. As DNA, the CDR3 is TGTGCCAGCAGCTTAGAAGCGGGAGGGCCTGAGACCCAGTACTTC. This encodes CASSLEAGGPETQYF.

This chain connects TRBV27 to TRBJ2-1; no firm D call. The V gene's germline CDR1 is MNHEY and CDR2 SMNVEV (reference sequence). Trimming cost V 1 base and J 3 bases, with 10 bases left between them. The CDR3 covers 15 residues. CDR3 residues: CASSLYPSRYNEQFF. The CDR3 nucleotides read TGTGCCAGCAGTTTATACCCTTCCCGCTACAATGAGCAGTTCTTC.

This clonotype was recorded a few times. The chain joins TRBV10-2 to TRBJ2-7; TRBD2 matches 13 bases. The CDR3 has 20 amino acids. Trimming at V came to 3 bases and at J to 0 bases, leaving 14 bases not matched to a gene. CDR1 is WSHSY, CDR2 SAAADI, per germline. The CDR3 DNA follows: TGCGCCAGCAGTGACCGGACTAGCGGGGGATGGCTCTCGAGCTCCTACGAGCAGTACTTC. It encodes CASSDRTSGGWLSSSYEQYF.

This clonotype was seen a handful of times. In DNA, the CDR3 is TGTGCCAGCAGCCCAGGACTAATCAATGAGCAGTTCTTC. Its translation is CASSPGLINEQFF. The chain is built from TRBV11-2 and TRBJ2-1; maybe TRBD2 (6 bases). Looked up from germline, CDR1 is SGHAT and CDR2 is FQNNGV. This CDR3 is built from 13 residues. Trimming removed 5 bases from V and 6 bases from J, with 11 bases in between.

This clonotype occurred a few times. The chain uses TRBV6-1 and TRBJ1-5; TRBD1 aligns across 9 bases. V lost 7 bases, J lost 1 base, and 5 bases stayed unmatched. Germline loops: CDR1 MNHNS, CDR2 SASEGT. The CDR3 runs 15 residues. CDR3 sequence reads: CASTYRGPSNQPQHF. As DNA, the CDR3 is TGTGCCAGCACCTACAGGGGGCCCAGCAATCAGCCCCAGCATTTT.

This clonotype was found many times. The CDR3 loop is CATSRDADRDGKNTEAFF. The DNA for the CDR3 is TGTGCCACCAGCAGAGATGCGGACAGGGATGGGAAGAACACTGAAGCTTTCTTT. The chain joins TRBV15 to TRBJ1-1; 8 bases fit TRBD1. The CDR3 consists of 18 residues. In germline, CDR1 is LNHNV, CDR2 YYDKDF (reference sequence). Trimming cost V 0 bases and J 1 base; bases outside gene matches: 10.

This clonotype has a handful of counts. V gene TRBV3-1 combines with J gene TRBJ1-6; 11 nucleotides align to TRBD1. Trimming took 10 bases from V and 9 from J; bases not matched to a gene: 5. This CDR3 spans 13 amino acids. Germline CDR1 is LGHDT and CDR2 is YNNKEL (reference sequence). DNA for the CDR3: TGTGCCACCGGGACAGGGGGACGTTCACCCCTCCACTTT. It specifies CATGTGGRSPLHF.

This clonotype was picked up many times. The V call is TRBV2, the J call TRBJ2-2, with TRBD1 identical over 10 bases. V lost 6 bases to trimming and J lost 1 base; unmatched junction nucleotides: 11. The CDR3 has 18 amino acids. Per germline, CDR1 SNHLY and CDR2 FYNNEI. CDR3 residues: CASRVPRDRGGNTGELFF. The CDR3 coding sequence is TGTGCCAGCAGGGTTCCCCGGGACAGGGGAGGGAACACCGGGGAGCTGTTTTTT.

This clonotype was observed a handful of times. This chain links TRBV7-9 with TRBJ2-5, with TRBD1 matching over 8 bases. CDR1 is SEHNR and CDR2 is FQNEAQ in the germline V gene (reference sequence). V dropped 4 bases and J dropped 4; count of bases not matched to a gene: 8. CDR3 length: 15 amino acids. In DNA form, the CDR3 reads TGTGCCAGCAGCTCTTGGACAGGGACCAGAGAGACCCAGTACTTC. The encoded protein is CASSSWTGTRETQYF.

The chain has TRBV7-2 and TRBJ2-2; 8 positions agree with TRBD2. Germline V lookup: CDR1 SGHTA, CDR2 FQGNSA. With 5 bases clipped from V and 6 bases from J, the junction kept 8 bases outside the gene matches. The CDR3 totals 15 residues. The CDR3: CASSPTSGSPGELFF. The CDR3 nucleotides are TGTGCCAGCAGCCCTACTAGCGGCTCTCCCGGGGAGCTGTTTTTT.

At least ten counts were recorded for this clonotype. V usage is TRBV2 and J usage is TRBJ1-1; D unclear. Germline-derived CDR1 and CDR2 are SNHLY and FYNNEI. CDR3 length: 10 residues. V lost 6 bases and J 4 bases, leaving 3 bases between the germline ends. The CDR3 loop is CASSFTEAFF. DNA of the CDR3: TGTGCCAGCAGCTTCACTGAAGCTTTCTTT.

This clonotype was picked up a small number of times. The CDR3 here is CASSSHIQGRNTEAFF. DNA of the CDR3: TGTGCCAGCAGTTCCCACATCCAGGGGCGAAACACTGAAGCTTTCTTT. The chain recombines TRBV6-5 with TRBJ1-1; possibly TRBD1 for D (6 bases). Trimming cost V 4 bases and J 2 bases, with 17 bases left between them. The CDR3 is 16 amino acids. CDR1 is MNHEY and CDR2 is SVGAGI in the germline V gene.

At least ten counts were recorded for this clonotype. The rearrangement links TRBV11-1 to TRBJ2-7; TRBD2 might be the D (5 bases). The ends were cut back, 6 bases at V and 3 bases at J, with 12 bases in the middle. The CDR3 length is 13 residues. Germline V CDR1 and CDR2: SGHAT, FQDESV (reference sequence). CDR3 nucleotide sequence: TGTGCCAGCAGAGAGAGGGCGGGCTACGAGCAGTACTTC. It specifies CASRERAGYEQYF.